A single sample gave rise to the 23 T cell receptor beta chains below, sequenced in a study of cytomegalovirus exposure and HLA in healthy donors. The primer mix had 60 Vbeta and 13 Jbeta primers. Clones were read by immunoSEQ multiplex PCR, and TCRdb kept only the in-frame ones, dropping some. The sample has tens of thousands of clones, about 80% seen once; the top ten hold just over 1.4%. The sequencing sample was made of PBMCs. These receptors all come from a male donor in good health and CMV-seronegative.

This clone was counted between two and nine times. The J gene is TRBJ2-4, the V gene TRBV7-9; 7 bases map to TRBD1. The CDR3 sequence is 14 residues long. Losses at the gene ends were 6 bases for V and 7 bases for J; bases not matched to a gene: 9. In germline, CDR1 is SEHNR, CDR2 FQNEAQ (reference sequence). The CDR3, as DNA: TGTGCCAGCAGTCTCTCCGGGACAGCGAACATTCAGTACTTC. This sequence encodes CASSLSGTANIQYF.

This clone was observed a single time. The rearrangement joins TRBV28 to TRBJ2-5, with 11 nucleotides matching TRBD2. V shed 6 bases, J shed 4 bases, and the junction held 13 bases outside the gene matches. Germline CDR1 reads MDHEN; CDR2 reads SYDVKM. The CDR3 has 17 amino acids. This CDR3 is CASSFGLLAGESETQYF. The CDR3 coding sequence is TGTGCCAGCAGCTTCGGACTACTAGCGGGAGAGTCAGAGACCCAGTACTTC.

This rearrangement joins TRBV28 to TRBJ1-2, with D maybe TRBD1 (5 bases). The CDR3 loop spans 14 amino acids. Trimming took off 3 bases at V and 7 bases at J, with 15 bases between the two ends. Germline CDR1 and CDR2: MDHEN and SYDVKM. The CDR3 sequence is CASSFAAGGGGYTF. CDR3 nucleotide sequence: TGTGCCAGCAGTTTTGCGGCAGGCGGGGGTGGCTACACCTTC.

The chain recombines TRBV7-2 with TRBJ1-5; TRBD1 agrees at 9 bases. Per germline, CDR1 SGHTA and CDR2 FQGNSA. The V gene end was trimmed by 5 bases and the J gene end by 6 bases; junction bases not matched to a gene: 8. The CDR3 length is 15 residues. The CDR3 DNA follows: TGTGCCAGCAGCGGCGCACAGGGGGCGTTTCAGCCCCAGCATTTT. It yields the protein CASSGAQGAFQPQHF.

The chain combines TRBV5-5 with TRBJ2-7, with TRBD1 identical over 8 bases. The CDR3 spans 16 residues. Per the germline V gene, CDR1 is SGHKS and CDR2 is YYEKEE (reference sequence). J gave up 2 bases and V 2 bases, and 9 bases lay outside the gene matches. The CDR3 region has the DNA TGTGCCAGCAGCTTTGGACAGGGCAATCCTCCCTACGAGCAGTACTTC. It yields the protein CASSFGQGNPPYEQYF.

The rearrangement uses TRBV18 and TRBJ1-5; a possible D gene is TRBD1 (6 bases). CDR1 is KGHSH and CDR2 is LQKENI in the germline V gene. The V end was cut by 5 bases, the J end by 0 bases, with 11 bases between. There are 15 residues in the CDR3. The CDR3: CASSRTADSNQPQHF. The CDR3 nucleotides are TGTGCCAGCTCAAGGACAGCTGATAGCAATCAGCCCCAGCATTTT. Using reference TRBV18 and TRBJ1-5 for the parts outside the CDR3, the full variable domain is NAGVMQNPRHLVRRRGQEARLRCSPMKGHSHVYWYRQLPEEGLKFMVYLQKENIIDESGMPKERFSAEFPKEGPSILRIQQVVRGDSAAYFCASSRTADSNQPQHFGDGTRLSIL.

Comment on this clone: A read error may produce the germline difference seen at one junction end. This chain joins TRBV5-6 and TRBJ2-1; 12 bases align to TRBD1. Per germline, CDR1 SGHDT and CDR2 YYEEEE. The CDR3 covers 15 residues. CDR3 DNA sequence: TGTGCCATCAGCCACCGGGACAGGGGGCTCAATGAGCAGTTCTTC. It translates to CAISHRDRGLNEQFF.

The V and J genes are TRBV18 and TRBJ1-1; D may be TRBD1 (5 bases). Germline CDR1 reads KGHSH; CDR2 reads LQKENI. V lost 3 bases and J 3 bases, leaving 8 bases between the germline ends. The CDR3 runs to 13 residues. This CDR3 is CASSPIRDTEAFF. The CDR3 region has the DNA TGTGCCAGCTCACCCATCAGGGACACTGAAGCTTTCTTT.

This clone was counted a few times. The chain is built from TRBV7-3 and TRBJ2-5; 9 bases are shared with TRBD1. Germline V CDR1 and CDR2: SGHTA, FQGTGA. The V segment lost 0 bases and the J segment 5 bases; nucleotides outside the gene matches: 10. The CDR3 has 17 amino acids. CDR3 bases: TGTGCCAGCAGCTTAACCCACCCGGGACAGGGTGGGGAGACCCAGTACTTC. It specifies CASSLTHPGQGGETQYF. The full variable domain, its missing parts supplied by reference TRBV7-3 and TRBJ2-5, is GAGVSQTPSNKVTEKGKYVELRCDPISGHTALYWYRQSLGQGPEFLIYFQGTGAADDSGLPNDRFFAVRPEGSVSTLKIQRTERGDSAVYLCASSLTHPGQGGETQYFGPGTRLLVL.

This chain connects TRBV2 to TRBJ1-5; possible D gene TRBD1, 6 bases. The V end lost 8 bases, the J end lost 1 base, and 15 bases lay between the germline ends. CDR1 is SNHLY and CDR2 is FYNNEI in the germline V gene. The CDR3 loop spans 15 amino acids. In DNA, the CDR3 is TGTGCCAGCGAGGCCACAGGGCTGAGCAATCAGCCCCAGCATTTT. This codes for CASEATGLSNQPQHF. Using reference TRBV2 and TRBJ1-5 for the parts outside the CDR3, the full variable domain is EPEVTQTPSHQVTQMGQEVILRCVPISNHLYFYWYRQILGQKVEFLVSFYNNEISEKSEIFDDQFSVERPDGSNFTLKIRSTKLEDSAMYFCASEATGLSNQPQHFGDGTRLSIL.

The chain recombines TRBV5-1 with TRBJ1-5; D not certain. This CDR3 comprises 15 residues. V lost 0 bases, J lost 3 bases, and 10 bases lay in between. CDR1 and CDR2 from the germline V gene are SGHRS and YFSETQ. This chain's CDR3 is CASSLGGQFNQPQHF. The DNA of the CDR3 is TGCGCCAGCAGCTTGGGCGGGCAGTTCAATCAGCCCCAGCATTTT.

The genes are TRBV5-4 and TRBJ2-3, with D possibly matching TRBD1 (6 bases). The CDR3 is made up of 15 amino acids. Trimming pared 0 bases from V and 0 bases from J, leaving 8 bases between. Germline CDR1 is SGHNT and CDR2 is YYREEE (reference sequence). The CDR3 reads CASSLGRGSTDTQYF. In DNA, the CDR3 is TGTGCCAGCAGCTTGGGCAGGGGAAGCACAGATACGCAGTATTTT.

This chain connects TRBV28 to TRBJ1-6; maybe TRBD1 (6 bases). Germline V gene sequence: CDR1 MDHEN, CDR2 SYDVKM. This CDR3 has 14 amino acids. The V end was cut by 6 bases, the J end by 7 bases, with 13 bases between. The chain's CDR3 is CASRSGTPNSPLHF. In nucleotides, the CDR3 is TGTGCCAGCAGGTCCGGGACACCAAATTCACCCCTCCACTTT.

This chain links TRBV19 with TRBJ2-6, with D uncertain. Germline V gene data show CDR1 as LNHDA and CDR2 as SQIVND (reference sequence). The length of the CDR3 is 15 residues. The V end lost 10 bases, the J end lost 1 base, and 14 bases lay between the germline ends. CDR3 amino acids: CATNPGESGANVLTF. In DNA, the CDR3 is TGTGCCACTAACCCCGGAGAATCTGGGGCCAACGTCCTGACTTTC.

The table lists this clone with a few counts. The chain recombines TRBV9 with TRBJ2-7, with D uncertain. V dropped 0 bases and J dropped 3 bases, with 7 bases sitting between them. Germline CDR1 is SGDLS and CDR2 is YYNGEE. The CDR3 sequence is 13 residues long. The CDR3 spells CASSVGSVYEQYF. The CDR3 nucleotides are TGTGCCAGCAGCGTAGGGTCAGTCTACGAGCAGTACTTC.

The rearrangement uses TRBV30 and TRBJ1-5; D is perhaps TRBD1 (6 bases). V gave up 5 bases and J gave up 1 base, with 15 bases separating them. The V gene's germline CDR1 is GTSNPN and CDR2 SVGIG (reference sequence). The CDR3 sequence is 15 residues long. The CDR3 nucleotides are TGTGCCTGGGCGGGAGATCAGGGGAGCAATCAGCCCCAGCATTTT. It codes for CAWAGDQGSNQPQHF. Based on the CDR3 plus reference TRBV30 and TRBJ1-5, the full variable domain is SQTIHQWPATLVQPVGSPLSLECTVEGTSNPNLYWYRQAAGRGLQLLFYSVGIGQISSEVPQNLSASRPQDRQFILSSKKLLLSDSGFYLCAWAGDQGSNQPQHFGDGTRLSIL.

DNA for the CDR3: TGTGCCAGCTCGTTGGGACAGGGTTCGGGTGAAAAACTGTTTTTT. Amino acid sequence: CASSLGQGSGEKLFF. The chain uses TRBV18 and TRBJ1-4; TRBD1 agrees at 9 bases. Trimming took 6 bases from V and 7 from J; bases not matched to a gene: 9. This CDR3 comprises 15 residues. Germline V gene data show CDR1 as KGHSH and CDR2 as LQKENI. Based on the CDR3 plus reference TRBV18 and TRBJ1-4, the full variable domain is NAGVMQNPRHLVRRRGQEARLRCSPMKGHSHVYWYRQLPEEGLKFMVYLQKENIIDESGMPKERFSAEFPKEGPSILRIQQVVRGDSAAYFCASSLGQGSGEKLFFGSGTQLSVL.

This clone was observed once. The chain is built from TRBV11-2 and TRBJ1-1; 7 nucleotides agree with TRBD1. The ends lost 1 base at V and 1 base at J; junction bases unmatched: 6. This CDR3 spans 16 amino acids. CDR1 is SGHAT and CDR2 is FQNNGV in the germline V gene. CDR3 nucleotides: TGTGCCAGCAGCTTAGGCCCGACAGGGCCGAACACTGAAGCTTTCTTT. Amino acids: CASSLGPTGPNTEAFF.

The J gene is TRBJ2-2, the V gene TRBV7-2, with TRBD2 matching 11 bases. The CDR3 covers 16 residues. The germline gives CDR1 SGHTA, CDR2 FQGNSA. V shed 5 bases and J 1 base; nucleotides not matched to a gene: 3. CDR3 nucleotides: TGTGCCAGCAGCCAGGGACTAGCGGTGAACACCGGGGAGCTGTTTTTT. Translating gives CASSQGLAVNTGELFF.

The genes are TRBV5-1 and TRBJ2-1; 7 bases fit TRBD1. V shed 5 bases and J 7 bases; nucleotides not matched to a gene: 12. Germline V gives CDR1 SGHRS, CDR2 YFSETQ. The CDR3 runs 15 residues. The CDR3 protein is CASRPGQLLMNEQFF. The CDR3 coding sequence is TGCGCCAGCAGACCGGGACAGTTGTTGATGAATGAGCAGTTCTTC. Filled out from reference TRBV5-1 and TRBJ2-1, the complete variable domain reads KAGVTQTPRYLIKTRGQQVTLSCSPISGHRSVSWYQQTPGQGLQFLFEYFSETQRNKGNFPGRFSGRQFSNSRSEMNVSTLELGDSALYLCASRPGQLLMNEQFFGPGTRLTVL.

The V call is TRBV5-6, the J call TRBJ1-1; D is uncertain. The length of the CDR3 is 14 residues. Germline loops: CDR1 SGHDT, CDR2 YYEEEE. Deletions cut 5 bases from V and 8 bases from J, with 19 bases between. The chain's CDR3 is CASRSAADFREAFF. Here the CDR3 DNA reads TGTGCCAGCAGGTCGGCAGCCGACTTTCGCGAAGCTTTCTTT.

The V call is TRBV29-1, the J call TRBJ1-5; 7 bases line up with TRBD1. CDR1 and CDR2 from the germline V gene are SQVTM and ANQGSEA. This CDR3 has 14 residues. The trim removed 4 bases at V and 5 bases at J, leaving 8 bases unmatched. CDR3 bases: TGCAGCGTTGGTGGCAGGGGGAAATATCAGCCCCAGCATTTT. It specifies CSVGGRGKYQPQHF.

The chain links TRBV6-5 to TRBJ2-5, with D perhaps TRBD2 (5 bases). The J call may be faulty, since TRBJ2-7 better matches the DNA end. CDR1 and CDR2 (germline): MNHEY, SVGAGI. This CDR3 is built from 15 residues. The CDR3 nucleotides read TGTGCCAGCAGTTACGAGTCAGGACTTCCTTACGAGCAGTACTTC. This codes for CASSYESGLPYEQYF.